Listed below are T cell receptor beta chains from one sample, sequenced in a study of cytomegalovirus exposure and HLA in healthy donors. Clones were sequenced by immunoSEQ multiplex PCR, and TCRdb holds only the in-frame ones, with some missing. Among fewer than 20,000 clones, approximately 80% were seen once, and the ten largest hold about a fifth. What was sequenced was PBMCs. Receptors were obtained from a human donor in good health. Both conserved end residues are part of each CDR3. The D gene is left open where the match is weak. The size field is filled for only some rows; it gives once, few, many or a size class.

DNA | CDR3 | V | size | D | J
TGTGCCTGGAAGGGGGTGCAGGGGGCGGGCGAGGGCACTGAAGCTTTCTTT | CAWKGVQGAGEGTEAFF | TRBV30 | few | TRBD1 | TRBJ1-1
TGTGCCAGCAGTTCACTAGCGCGGAATGAGCAGTTCTTC | CASSSLARNEQFF | TRBV27 | . | TRBD2 | TRBJ2-1
TGTGCCATCAGTGAACAGGGGCTACTGAACACCGGGGAGCTGTTTTTT | CAISEQGLLNTGELFF | TRBV10-3 | . | TRBD1 | TRBJ2-2
TGCGCCAGCAGCTTGGATAGAAACACTGAAGCTTTCTTT | CASSLDRNTEAFF | TRBV5-1 | . | . | TRBJ1-1
TGTGCCAGCAGCTTACAGGCCAGGGGCATGGACACTGAAGCTTTCTTT | CASSLQARGMDTEAFF | TRBV7-2 | . | . | TRBJ1-1
TGTGCCAGCAGTCCCGGGACAACCTCCTACGAGCAGTACTTC | CASSPGTTSYEQYF | TRBV11-2 | once | . | TRBJ2-7
TGTGCCAGCAGCTTAGGATCGGGGGTGGCCTATGGCTACACCTTC | CASSLGSGVAYGYTF | TRBV7-2 | . | . | TRBJ1-2
TGTGCCATCAGCCCCGCCCAGGATTCCTATGGCTACACCTTC | CAISPAQDSYGYTF | TRBV10-3 | . | . | TRBJ1-2
TGTGCCAGCAGTTACGTTTCAGGCGATAACTATGGCTACACCTTC | CASSYVSGDNYGYTF | TRBV6-5 | . | . | TRBJ1-2
TGCGCCAGCAGCTTGAGGACAGGAGGGGACTCACCCCTCCACTTT | CASSLRTGGDSPLHF | TRBV5-1 | . | TRBD1 | TRBJ1-6
TGTGCCAGCAGCAGAGACAGGCAGGAAGAGACCCAGTACTTC | CASSRDRQEETQYF | TRBV5-4 | . | . | TRBJ2-5
TGTGCCAGCAGCTTAGTTAGCGAAGGGTCCCCAATATACGAGCAGTACTTC | CASSLVSEGSPIYEQYF | TRBV7-6 | . | . | TRBJ2-7
TGTGCCAGCAGCTTAGGGCAGGGGGTCGGAACCGGGGAGCTGTTTTTT | CASSLGQGVGTGELFF | TRBV7-6 | . | TRBD1 | TRBJ2-2
TGTGCCAGCAAAATTAGACAGGACGCCTATGGCTACACCTTC | CASKIRQDAYGYTF | TRBV6-1 | . | . | TRBJ1-2
TGTGCCAGCAACCAGGTGGGGGGTGCGACTGAAGCTTTCTTT | CASNQVGGATEAFF | TRBV28 | . | . | TRBJ1-1
TGTGCCAGCAGCTTGGGGGGAGCGAAAAACGAGCAGTACTTC | CASSLGGAKNEQYF | TRBV5-4 | medium-sized | . | TRBJ2-7
TGTGCCAGCAGCTTGACTAGCGGGGGGGCTGTAAGCACAGATACGCAGTATTTT | CASSLTSGGAVSTDTQYF | TRBV7-6 | . | TRBD2 | TRBJ2-3
TGTGCCAGCAGCCCCCCCCCAACGGGAGTAGCGACTACCTACGAGCAGTACTTC | CASSPPPTGVATTYEQYF | TRBV7-2 | . | . | TRBJ2-7
TGCGCCAGCAGCCAAGTGGGGTTGAGGGCGACCTACAATGAGCAGTTCTTC | CASSQVGLRATYNEQFF | TRBV4-1 | . | . | TRBJ2-1
TGTGCCAGCAGCCAAGTAGGACTGAGAAATCAGCCCCAGCATTTT | CASSQVGLRNQPQHF | TRBV4-2 | . | . | TRBJ1-5
TGTGCCAGCACCCAGGGACAGGGGGCCCGTCGGCAATGGGGCTACACCTTC | CASTQGQGARRQWGYTF | TRBV9 | . | TRBD1 | TRBJ1-2
TGTGCCAGTACTACGACAGGCATCATCATCGAGCAGTACTTC | CASTTTGIIIEQYF | TRBV7-9 | . | . | TRBJ2-7
TGTGCCACCGGCGTTGGCAGGGCGTACGAGCAGTACTTC | CATGVGRAYEQYF | TRBV6-5 | . | . | TRBJ2-7
TGTGCCAGCAGTTACCCAGGGGACGAGCAGTACTTC | CASSYPGDEQYF | TRBV27 | . | . | TRBJ2-7
TGTGCCAGCAGTTACGACAGGGGGCGGACCGGGGAGCTGTTTTTT | CASSYDRGRTGELFF | TRBV6-5 | . | TRBD1 | TRBJ2-2
TGTGCCAGCAGCTTGCTAGCGGGAGGTGCCAATGAGCAGTTCTTC | CASSLLAGGANEQFF | TRBV7-9 | once | TRBD2 | TRBJ2-1